This T cell receptor beta chain was recovered during a study of response to subunit inactivated influenza vaccine. Overall study results and limits: The authors put forward the suggestion that each seasonal influenza vaccination may bring in only a limited number of new T cells.

TCRdb reprocessed the RT-PCR reads with MiXCR, giving one entry per CDR3 protein. The sample has hundreds of thousands of distinct CDR3 sequences, roughly 27% seen once; the top ten hold under 2.5%. This CDR3 is 16 amino acids long. Germline V CDR1 and CDR2: MNHEY, SVGAGI. Trimming took 6 bases from V and 4 from J; bases not matched to a gene: 5. For this clonotype: The antigen is unknown.

The source was CD4+ T cells sorted from PBMCs, collected roughly 5 days after vaccination. The sequence came from a man over 45 who received an inactivated influenza vaccine. The genes are TRBV6-5 and TRBJ2-2; TRBD2 aligns across 13 bases. CDR3 sequence (DNA): TGTGCCAGCAGCTATGGACTAGCGGGGGCCACCGGGGAGCTGTTTTTT. Its translation is CASSYGLAGATGELFF.